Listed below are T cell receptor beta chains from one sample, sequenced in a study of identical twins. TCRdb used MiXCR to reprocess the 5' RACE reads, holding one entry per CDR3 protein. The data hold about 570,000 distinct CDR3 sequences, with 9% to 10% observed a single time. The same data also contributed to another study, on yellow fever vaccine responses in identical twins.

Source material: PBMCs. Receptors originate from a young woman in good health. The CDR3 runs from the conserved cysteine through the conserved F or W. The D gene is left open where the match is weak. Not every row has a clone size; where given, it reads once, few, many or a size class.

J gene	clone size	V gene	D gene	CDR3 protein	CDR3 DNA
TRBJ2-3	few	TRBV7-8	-	CASSPAWTTDTQYF	TGTGCCAGCAGCCCAGCCTGGACCACAGATACGCAGTATTTT
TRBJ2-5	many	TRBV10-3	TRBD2	CAISPGLAEETQYF	TGTGCCATCAGCCCGGGACTAGCGGAAGAGACCCAGTACTTC
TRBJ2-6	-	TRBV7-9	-	CASSPKISANVLTF	TGTGCCAGCAGCCCTAAGATTTCGGCCAACGTCCTGACTTTC
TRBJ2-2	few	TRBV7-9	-	CASSKWKGQSNTGELFF	TGTGCCAGCAGTAAATGGAAAGGACAGTCGAACACCGGGGAGCTGTTTTTT
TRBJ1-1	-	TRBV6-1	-	CASRRGQNTEAFF	TGTGCCAGCAGGCGGGGGCAGAACACTGAAGCTTTCTTT
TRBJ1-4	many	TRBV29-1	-	CSARRGASFEKLFF	TGCAGCGCTAGACGGGGGGCTAGTTTTGAAAAACTGTTTTTT
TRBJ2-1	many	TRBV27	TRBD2	CASNRPGLAYNEQFF	TGTGCCAGCAACCGGCCGGGACTAGCCTACAATGAGCAGTTCTTC
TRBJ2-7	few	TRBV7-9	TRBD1	CASSSGQGWTGAYEQYF	TGTGCCAGCAGCTCGGGGCAGGGGTGGACAGGGGCCTACGAGCAGTACTTC
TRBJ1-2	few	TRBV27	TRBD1	CASSPGTGLGGYGYTF	TGTGCCAGCAGTCCCGGGACAGGGTTAGGGGGCTATGGCTACACCTTC
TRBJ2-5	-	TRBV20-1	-	CSAATRVFTETQYF	TGCAGTGCTGCGACACGGGTTTTTACGGAGACCCAGTACTTC
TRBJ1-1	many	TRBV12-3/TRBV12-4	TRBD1	CASSGTGYEAFF	TGTGCCAGCAGCGGGACAGGGTATGAAGCTTTCTTT
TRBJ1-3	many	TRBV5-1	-	CASSWDNSGNTIYF	TGCGCCAGCAGCTGGGACAACTCTGGAAACACCATATATTTT
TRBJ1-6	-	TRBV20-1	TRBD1	CSARLGTGPNSPLHF	TGCAGTGCTAGACTGGGGACAGGGCCGAATTCACCCCTCCACTTT
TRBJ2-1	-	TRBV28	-	CAIEERDYNEQFF	TGTGCCATCGAAGAGAGGGACTACAATGAGCAGTTCTTC
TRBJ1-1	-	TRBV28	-	CASSPNTFSNTEAFF	TGTGCCAGCAGTCCAAATACTTTCTCGAACACTGAAGCTTTCTTT
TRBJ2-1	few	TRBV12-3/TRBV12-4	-	CASSLATGYGEQFF	TGTGCCAGCAGTTTAGCCACAGGGTACGGTGAGCAGTTCTTC
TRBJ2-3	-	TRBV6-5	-	CASSYSQVADTQYF	TGTGCCAGCAGTTACAGCCAGGTCGCAGATACGCAGTATTTT
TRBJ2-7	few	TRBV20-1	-	CSARGGDYYEQYF	TGCAGTGCTAGAGGTGGCGACTATTACGAGCAGTACTTC